One sample yielded the 26 T cell receptor beta chains listed below, sequenced in a study of blood T cells in healthy people across ages. Primers used in a second PCR of roughly 6 to 12 cycles were a sample-barcoded 5' primer and a J-beta primer mix. MiXCR, applied by TCRdb to the 5' RACE reads, yields one record per CDR3 protein. This sample has just under 900,000 distinct CDR3 sequences, with roughly 26% found just once. The sequenced sample consisted of blood. The receptors were sampled from a woman at least 80 years old in good health.

A few counts support this clonotype. The chain has TRBV7-2 and TRBJ1-4; D is undetermined. The V gene's germline CDR1 is SGHTA and CDR2 FQGNSA. The CDR3 is 15 residues long. Trimming took 5 bases from V and 3 from J, leaving 13 bases between them. CDR3 sequence reads: CASSRQPVPNEKLFF. The CDR3 bases are TGTGCCAGCAGCCGCCAACCAGTACCTAATGAAAAACTGTTTTTT.

About this clonotype itself: A much larger clone differs by one base, so this may be a read error. The chain has TRBV20-1 and TRBJ1-2; a weak D match, TRBD1 (5 bases). The CDR3 length is 13 residues. Germline values: CDR1 DFQATT, CDR2 SNEGSKA (reference sequence). In DNA form, the CDR3 reads TGCAGTGCCCCGCTTAGGGGAAACTATAGCTACACCTTC. This codes for CSAPLRGNYSYTF.

This clonotype was detected ten times or more. The chain is built from TRBV18 and TRBJ2-6; no definite D call. This CDR3 has 17 residues. Germline assignment: CDR1 KGHSH and CDR2 LQKENI. With 1 base removed from V and 2 bases from J, the gap between germline ends came to 12 bases. The CDR3 is CASSPRPTHPGANVLTF. DNA for the CDR3: TGTGCCAGCTCACCACGCCCTACTCACCCTGGGGCCAACGTCCTGACTTTC. The variable domain in full, with the rest retrieved from reference TRBV18 and TRBJ2-6, is NAGVMQNPRHLVRRRGQEARLRCSPMKGHSHVYWYRQLPEEGLKFMVYLQKENIIDESGMPKERFSAEFPKEGPSILRIQQVVRGDSAAYFCASSPRPTHPGANVLTFGAGSRLTVL.

For this clonotype: A much larger clone differs by one base, so this may be a read error. This sequence joins TRBV6-5 and TRBJ1-1, with a possible D match to TRBD1 (5 bases). V gave up 4 bases and J gave up 1 base, with 16 bases separating them. Germline V gene data show CDR1 as MNHEY and CDR2 as SVGAGI. This CDR3 is 16 amino acids long. The CDR3 protein is CASSCGAGWTNTEAFF. CDR3 sequence (DNA): TGTGCCAGCAGTTGCGGAGCAGGGTGGACGAACACTGAAGCTTTCTTT.

This clonotype showed up many times. The genes are TRBV29-1 and TRBJ1-1; D call uncertain. The CDR3 extends over 14 amino acids. Germline V CDR1 and CDR2: SQVTM, ANQGSEA. Trimming cost V 4 bases and J 3 bases, with 15 bases left between them. The CDR3 loop reads CSVVPLKRDTEAFF. The CDR3 DNA sequence: TGCAGCGTTGTACCACTTAAGCGGGACACTGAAGCTTTCTTT.

The V and J genes are TRBV7-2 and TRBJ2-1, with D possibly being TRBD1 or TRBD2 (6 bases each). Germline V gene lookup returns CDR1 SGHTA and CDR2 FQGNSA. The CDR3 runs 14 residues. Trimming stripped 2 bases from V and 7 bases from J, with 12 bases between. CDR3: CASSLRGVGNEQFF. In nucleotides, the CDR3 is TGTGCCAGCAGCTTAAGGGGGGTGGGGAATGAGCAGTTCTTC.

The rearrangement uses TRBV7-9 and TRBJ2-2; D call uncertain. This CDR3 region has 14 residues. Trimming shortened V by 7 bases and J by 4 bases, and 13 bases separated the two germline ends. Germline assignment: CDR1 SEHNR and CDR2 FQNEAQ (reference sequence). The CDR3 loop is CASTLQSPTGELFF. CDR3 sequence (DNA): TGTGCCAGCACCCTTCAGTCCCCCACCGGGGAGCTGTTTTTT.

The chain links TRBV5-5 to TRBJ2-7; tentatively, D is TRBD2 (6 bases). This CDR3 has 14 amino acids. Germline CDR1 reads SGHKS; CDR2 reads YYEKEE (reference sequence). Trimming removed 4 bases from V and 0 bases from J, with 11 bases in between. The chain's CDR3 is CASSRDFNSYEQYF. The CDR3 DNA follows: TGTGCCAGCAGCCGGGACTTCAACTCCTACGAGCAGTACTTC.

This clonotype has ten or more counts. The chain links TRBV2 to TRBJ2-7; 10 bases line up with TRBD1. This CDR3 is 14 amino acids long. Germline V gene lookup returns CDR1 SNHLY and CDR2 FYNNEI. Trimming removed 7 bases from V and 1 base from J; junction bases left unmatched: 4. The DNA for the CDR3 is TGTGCCAGCATCCGGGACAGGGGATCCTACGAGCAGTACTTC. The encoded protein is CASIRDRGSYEQYF.

V and J are TRBV5-5 and TRBJ2-1; 10 bases are a match to TRBD2. The CDR3 totals 15 residues. CDR1 and CDR2 (germline): SGHKS, YYEKEE (reference sequence). V lost 5 bases to trimming and J lost 2 bases; unmatched junction nucleotides: 4. DNA for the CDR3: TGTGCCAGCAGGCCTACTAGCGGGGCCTACAATGAGCAGTTCTTC. It is translated as CASRPTSGAYNEQFF.

This rearrangement joins TRBV11-2 to TRBJ2-1, with 10 bases lining up with TRBD2. This CDR3 has 15 residues. J was trimmed by 5 bases and V by 5 bases; bases with no gene match: 6. Germline V gene lookup returns CDR1 SGHAT and CDR2 FQNNGV. CDR3 in amino acids: CASSLSTSGDNEQFF. In DNA, the CDR3 is TGTGCCAGCAGCCTATCCACTAGCGGGGACAATGAGCAGTTCTTC.

To note about this clonotype: This may be a read error: a much more frequent sequence differs by one nucleotide. The chain joins TRBV5-1 to TRBJ2-5; a possible D gene is TRBD1 (5 bases). Germline CDR1 reads SGHRS; CDR2 reads YFSETQ. The CDR3 runs 15 residues. The CDR3 coding sequence is TGCGTCAGCAGCTTGCTTGGGCAGGGCCAAGAGACCCAGTACTTC. Translated, it gives CVSSLLGQGQETQYF.

This clonotype was counted ten times or more. The chain uses TRBV5-1 and TRBJ2-5; D ambiguous. Trimming pared 5 bases from V and 5 bases from J, leaving 13 bases between. CDR1 and CDR2 from the germline V gene are SGHRS and YFSETQ. The CDR3 is made up of 13 amino acids. Here the CDR3 DNA reads TGCGCCAGCAGGCCCCAATTGGGGGAGACCCAGTACTTC. Its protein is CASRPQLGETQYF.

This clonotype was seen ten or more times. The rearrangement joins TRBV5-1 to TRBJ2-1; D might be TRBD1 (7 bases). CDR3 length equals 15 residues. Germline CDR1 SGHRS, CDR2 YFSETQ. With 0 bases removed from V and 10 bases from J, the gap between germline ends came to 17 bases. This CDR3 is CASSLGAGPQGEQFF. The CDR3 bases are TGCGCCAGCAGCTTGGGAGCGGGCCCACAGGGGGAGCAGTTCTTC.

This clonotype showed up just a few times. The chain carries TRBV29-1 and TRBJ1-2; the match to TRBD1 covers 8 bases. Looked up from germline, CDR1 is SQVTM and CDR2 is ANQGSEA. The CDR3 consists of 16 residues. V shed 0 bases, J shed 7 bases, and the junction held 13 bases outside the gene matches. The CDR3 DNA follows: TGCAGCGTTGAAGAGGGTCCAGGGGGCTCAACAGGTGGCTACACCTTC. It is translated as CSVEEGPGGSTGGYTF. The complete variable domain, with remaining parts taken from reference TRBV29-1 and TRBJ1-2, reads SAVISQKPSRDICQRGTSLTIQCQVDSQVTMMFWYRQQPGQSLTLIATANQGSEATYESGFVIDKFPISRPNLTFSTLTVSNMSPEDSSIYLCSVEEGPGGSTGGYTFGSGTRLTVV.

The table lists this clonotype with many counts. The chain couples TRBV6-2 or TRBV6-3 to TRBJ2-7; 11 positions agree with TRBD2. CDR3 size: 18 residues. CDR1 MNHEY and CDR2 SVGEGT come from the germline V gene. Trimming took 0 bases from V and 3 from J; bases not matched to a gene: 10. The CDR3 loop is CASSYSMASGGPYYEQYF. The DNA of the CDR3 is TGTGCCAGCAGTTACTCGATGGCTAGCGGGGGGCCATACTACGAGCAGTACTTC.

Comment on this clonotype: This may come from a read error, since a much larger clone is one base off. V and J are TRBV5-1 and TRBJ2-6; D might be TRBD1 (5 bases). Germline CDR1 is SGHRS and CDR2 is YFSETQ. This CDR3 is 16 amino acids long. The CDR3 coding sequence is TGCGCCAGCAGCTTGGAGGTGTCTCCTGGGGCCAACGTCCGGACTTTC. This translates into CASSLEVSPGANVRTF. Full variable domain (remainder filled in from reference TRBV5-1 and TRBJ2-6): KAGVTQTPRYLIKTRGQQVTLSCSPISGHRSVSWYQQTPGQGLQFLFEYFSETQRNKGNFPGRFSGRQFSNSRSEMNVSTLELGDSALYLCASSLEVSPGANVRTFGAGSRLTVL.

In its sample, this clonotype was seen many times. The rearrangement uses TRBV2 and TRBJ2-7; no firm D call. V dropped 9 bases and J dropped 2 bases, with 14 bases sitting between them. In germline, CDR1 is SNHLY, CDR2 FYNNEI. This CDR3 is built from 13 residues. This CDR3 reads CASTGLLTYEQYF. For the CDR3, the DNA is TGTGCCAGTACCGGCCTTCTTACCTACGAGCAGTACTTC.

This clonotype was recorded a few times. A much larger clone is a single base away; this may be a read error. V gene TRBV7-9 combines with J gene TRBJ2-5; 10 bases fit TRBD1. V was clipped by 5 bases and J by 5 bases; unmatched bases: 11. CDR1 and CDR2 (germline): SEHNR, FQNEAQ (reference sequence). The CDR3 spans 16 residues. As DNA, the CDR3 is TGTGCCAGCAGCCCGGGGACAGGGGCCTTAGAGGAGACCCAGTACTTC. Protein product: CASSPGTGALEETQYF.

Concerning this clonotype itself: This may be a read error, as it is one base from a much larger clone. The V call is TRBV5-1, the J call TRBJ1-2, with 8 bases identical to TRBD1. Trimming cost V 0 bases and J 5 bases; bases outside gene matches: 6. Germline loops: CDR1 SGHRS, CDR2 YFSETQ. CDR3 size: 15 residues. CDR3 loop: CASSLGDRLCYGYTF. CDR3 nucleotides: TGCGCCAGCAGCTTGGGGGACAGGCTGTGTTATGGCTACACCTTC.

This clonotype appeared many times. V is TRBV11-3 and J is TRBJ1-2, with 12 bases that match TRBD1. Trimming took 4 bases from V and 7 from J; bases not matched to a gene: 10. The CDR3 loop spans 16 amino acids. The germline V gene has CDR1 SGHNT and CDR2 YENEEA. CDR3 bases: TGTGCCAGCAGCTCCTCGGCCGGGACAGGGGGCTCTGGCTACACCTTC. This encodes CASSSSAGTGGSGYTF.

V usage is TRBV4-3 and J usage is TRBJ2-1, with D tentatively TRBD2 (5 bases). Germline CDR1 LGHNA, CDR2 YSLEER. V was cut by 0 bases and J by 8 bases, with 20 bases left in between. This CDR3 is built from 17 residues. As DNA, the CDR3 is TGCGCCAGCAGCCAAGATCGGGCAAGTTTAGAGGGCCATGAGCAGTTCTTC. It translates to CASSQDRASLEGHEQFF.

Turning to this clonotype: Being one base from a much bigger clone, this may be a read error. This chain connects TRBV28 to TRBJ2-7, with 8 bases identical to TRBD2. CDR1 and CDR2 (germline): MDHEN, SYDVKM. This CDR3 comprises 15 residues. Trimming took 6 bases from V and 7 from J; bases not matched to a gene: 14. The CDR3 is CASSYWRGDLNEQYF. In nucleotides, the CDR3 is TGTGCCAGCAGCTACTGGCGGGGGGACCTCAATGAGCAGTACTTC.

V is TRBV3-1 and J is TRBJ2-7, with D uncertain. CDR3 length: 13 amino acids. Germline V lookup: CDR1 LGHDT, CDR2 YNNKEL (reference sequence). V was pared by 1 base and J by 8 bases, with 12 bases between. CDR3 residues: CASSQGVQDQQYF. Written as DNA, the CDR3 is TGTGCCAGCAGCCAAGGGGTGCAGGACCAGCAGTACTTC.

V gene TRBV15 combines with J gene TRBJ1-5, with D uncertain. CDR1 is LNHNV and CDR2 is YYDKDF in the germline V gene (reference sequence). Trimming left V 0 bases short and J 4 bases short, with 19 bases between. CDR3 length: 18 amino acids. The chain's CDR3 is CATSRDLPTVYTNQPQHF. CDR3 nucleotides: TGTGCCACCAGCAGAGATCTCCCAACTGTCTATACTAATCAGCCCCAGCATTTT.

A single count supports this clonotype. A much larger clone is a single base away; this may be a read error. This chain uses TRBV27 with TRBJ2-6, with 9 bases that match TRBD2. Germline V CDR1 and CDR2: MNHEY, SMNVEV (reference sequence). The CDR3 runs to 16 residues. The CDR3 sequence is CAGSFSGSSGANVLTF. Here the CDR3 DNA reads TGTGCCGGCAGTTTTAGCGGGAGCTCTGGGGCCAACGTCCTGACTTTC.